This TCR beta chain stems from a study of cytomegalovirus exposure and HLA in healthy donors. Primers: 60 Vbeta forward and 13 Jbeta reverse. Only in-frame clones appear in the TCRdb table, and some are missing; sequencing was by immunoSEQ multiplex PCR. The sample records around 160,000 clones, approximately 73% being singletons. The CDR3 is 15 amino acids. Trimming removed 1 base at V and 0 bases at J, with 7 bases between. CDR1 SGHVS and CDR2 FNYEAQ come from the germline V gene. V usage is TRBV7-6 and J usage is TRBJ2-4; D unresolved. Specimen: PBMCs. This TCR was sampled from a man over 45 in good health and CMV-seronegative. The CDR3 is CASSLDPGAKNIQYF. Here the CDR3 DNA reads TGTGCCAGCAGCTTAGATCCAGGAGCCAAAAACATTCAGTACTTC.